The 14 T cell receptor beta chains in this list originate from one sample, sequenced in a study of CD8 T cells in ankylosing spondylitis. MiXCR was run by TCRdb on the 5' RACE reads, yielding one entry per CDR3 protein. The sample records about 25,000 distinct CDR3 sequences, less than 3% being singletons. Material for sequencing was blood, either unsorted or a sorted T cell fraction (not recorded which). These receptors were obtained from a female donor with ankylosing spondylitis or in good health (not recorded which).

This clonotype was seen repeatedly, ten times or more. The V gene is TRBV9, the J gene TRBJ1-4; no firm D call. CDR1 and CDR2 (germline): SGDLS, YYNGEE. CDR3 length equals 14 residues. The germline V and J ends were trimmed by 0 bases and 4 bases, with 7 bases remaining between them. The CDR3 DNA follows: TGTGCCAGCAGCGTAGGTGGGAGTAATGAAAAACTGTTTTTT. Protein product: CASSVGGSNEKLFF.

This clonotype came up many times. The chain has TRBV9 and TRBJ2-3, with TRBD2 as a possible D gene (6 bases). The length of the CDR3 is 15 residues. In germline, CDR1 is SGDLS, CDR2 YYNGEE. Trimming took off 3 bases at V and 0 bases at J, with 11 bases between the two ends. CDR3 sequence: CASSGGRESTDTQYF. Here the CDR3 DNA reads TGTGCCAGCAGCGGTGGCCGGGAGAGCACAGATACGCAGTATTTT.

This clonotype was seen repeatedly, ten times or more. The chain joins TRBV9 to TRBJ2-3, with 12 bases identical to TRBD2. Germline CDR1 is SGDLS and CDR2 is YYNGEE. The trim removed 4 bases at V and 6 bases at J, leaving 12 bases unmatched. This CDR3 has 17 amino acids. CDR3 coding DNA: TGTGCCAGCAGCTTCTGGACTAGCGGGGCGAACGCGGATACGCAGTATTTT. Amino acid sequence: CASSFWTSGANADTQYF. Complete variable domain (other parts from reference TRBV9 and TRBJ2-3): DSGVTQTPKHLITATGQRVTLRCSPRSGDLSVYWYQQSLDQGLQFLIQYYNGEERAKGNILERFSAQQFPDLHSELNLSSLELGDSALYFCASSFWTSGANADTQYFGPGTRLTVL.

This clonotype appeared many times. V and J are TRBV9 and TRBJ2-1; 8 nucleotides align to TRBD2. Looked up from germline, CDR1 is SGDLS and CDR2 is YYNGEE. Trimming removed 2 bases from V and 2 bases from J; junction bases left unmatched: 6. The CDR3 runs to 16 residues. The CDR3 region is CASSVGGRPTYNEQFF. CDR3 in DNA: TGTGCCAGCAGCGTGGGCGGGAGGCCCACCTACAATGAGCAGTTCTTC.

This clonotype was picked up many times. The CDR3, as DNA: TGTGCCAGCAGCCAAGATAGGGGCCCCTATGGCTACACCTTC. Its protein is CASSQDRGPYGYTF. The rearrangement uses TRBV14 and TRBJ1-2; the D gene is possibly TRBD1 (5 bases). The V gene lost 0 bases and the J gene lost 4 bases, with 9 bases spanning the gap. The CDR3 length is 14 residues. From germline, CDR1 is SGHDN and CDR2 FVKESK.

This clonotype was picked up many times. The chain has TRBV9 and TRBJ2-1; TRBD2 agrees at 9 bases. V lost 0 bases, J lost 3 bases, and 4 bases stayed unmatched. This CDR3 spans 16 amino acids. Germline V gene lookup returns CDR1 SGDLS and CDR2 YYNGEE. The CDR3 DNA reads TGTGCCAGCAGCGTAGCTAGCGGGGCAAGCTACAATGAGCAGTTCTTC. Protein product: CASSVASGASYNEQFF.

This clonotype was picked up many times. The chain employs TRBV9 and TRBJ2-3; 7 bases fit TRBD1. This CDR3 is 15 amino acids long. Unmatched junction bases numbered 9, after V lost 4 bases and J lost 4 bases. Germline-derived CDR1 and CDR2 are SGDLS and YYNGEE. CDR3: CASSPRQGVPDTQYF. CDR3 in DNA: TGTGCCAGCAGCCCCCGACAGGGCGTCCCAGATACGCAGTATTTT.

Note on this clonotype: One end of the junction does not line up with germline, which may come from a read error. This chain joins TRBV9 and TRBJ2-1; D ambiguous. CDR3 size: 13 residues. Germline loops: CDR1 SGDLS, CDR2 YYNGEE. The CDR3 bases are TGTGACAGCAGCCCGACTGGGCCAAGTAGGCAGTTCTTC. Translation gives CDSSPTGPSRQFF.

In its sample, this clonotype was seen many times. J is TRBJ2-3 and V is TRBV9; D remains unclear. Looked up from germline, CDR1 is SGDLS and CDR2 is YYNGEE. The CDR3 contains 16 residues. Deletions cut 0 bases from V and 0 bases from J, with 11 bases between. The CDR3 reads CASSVDSQTSTDTQYF. The CDR3 DNA is TGTGCCAGCAGCGTAGACTCTCAGACTAGCACAGATACGCAGTATTTT.

This clonotype was detected ten times or more. The gene calls are TRBV9 and TRBJ2-6; D remains ambiguous. Germline CDR1 is SGDLS and CDR2 is YYNGEE. V was pared by 2 bases and J by 0 bases, with 12 bases between. This CDR3 spans 17 amino acids. CDR3 loop: CASSVIPGDSGANVLTF. CDR3 nucleotides: TGTGCCAGCAGCGTTATCCCTGGGGACTCTGGGGCCAACGTCCTGACTTTC.

In its sample, this clonotype was seen many times. V usage is TRBV9 and J usage is TRBJ1-2; 9 bases line up with TRBD1. Germline CDR1 reads SGDLS; CDR2 reads YYNGEE. CDR3 length equals 16 residues. V lost 4 bases, J lost 5 bases, and 12 bases stayed unmatched. The CDR3: CASSPQITQGAYGYTF. As DNA, the CDR3 is TGTGCCAGCAGCCCACAAATCACACAGGGGGCGTATGGCTACACCTTC.

This clonotype appeared a few times. V and J are TRBV11-2 and TRBJ2-1, with D maybe TRBD1 (5 bases). The CDR3 covers 18 residues. From germline, CDR1 is SGHAT and CDR2 FQNNGV. Trimming cost V 3 bases and J 0 bases, with 18 bases left between them. This CDR3 reads CASSFRQPRASSYNEQFF. The CDR3 DNA sequence: TGTGCCAGCAGCTTCCGACAGCCCAGAGCGAGCTCCTACAATGAGCAGTTCTTC.

In its sample, this clonotype was seen many times. In nucleotides, the CDR3 is TGTGCCAGCAGCGTAGACCAAGTAGCGGGGGGGGGTGAGCAGTTCTTC. Residues: CASSVDQVAGGGEQFF. The gene calls are TRBV9 and TRBJ2-1; 11 positions match TRBD2. CDR1 and CDR2 from the germline V gene are SGDLS and YYNGEE. CDR3 size: 16 residues. With 0 bases clipped from V and 9 bases from J, the junction kept 8 bases outside the gene matches.

This clonotype was counted many times. CDR3 loop: CASSVGPTSGTSGGNKNIQYF. In DNA, the CDR3 is TGTGCCAGCAGCGTAGGGCCTACATCCGGGACTAGCGGGGGGAACAAAAACATTCAGTACTTC. This chain connects TRBV9 to TRBJ2-4; TRBD2 agrees at 15 bases. Germline V gene sequence: CDR1 SGDLS, CDR2 YYNGEE. V shed 0 bases, J shed 3 bases, and the junction held 13 bases outside the gene matches. The CDR3 totals 21 residues.